What follows are 14 T cell receptor beta chains derived from one specimen sequenced in a study of T cells of healthy individuals. Each CDR3 protein is one row after TCRdb ran MiXCR on the 5' RACE reads. This sample has nearly 100,000 distinct CDR3 sequences; under 20% occur once, and the top ten carry 6.2%. All receptors come from a human donor in good health.

The table lists this clonotype with a few counts. V and J are TRBV6-5 and TRBJ2-7, with TRBD1 matching over 9 bases. Germline CDR1 is MNHEY and CDR2 is SVGAGI. CDR3 size: 14 residues. The trim removed 7 bases at V and 6 bases at J, leaving 10 bases unmatched. CDR3 coding DNA: TGTGCCAGCAAGTGGGAACAGGGGGCGGGCGAGCAGTACTTC. It translates to CASKWEQGAGEQYF.

This clonotype has ten or more counts. V and J are TRBV28 and TRBJ1-2; no definite D call. The V end was cut by 3 bases, the J end by 5 bases, with 13 bases between. The CDR3 spans 14 residues. Germline V CDR1 and CDR2: MDHEN, SYDVKM. Here the CDR3 reads CASSLYTLTYGYTF. CDR3 bases: TGTGCCAGCAGTTTGTACACACTTACTTATGGCTACACCTTC.

The rearrangement links TRBV2 to TRBJ1-1, with unresolved D. The V end was cut by 6 bases, the J end by 4 bases, with 9 bases between. The CDR3 totals 12 residues. CDR1 and CDR2 from the germline V gene are SNHLY and FYNNEI. The CDR3 protein is CASRQQSTEAFF. CDR3 DNA: TGTGCCAGCAGACAGCAGTCCACTGAAGCTTTCTTT.

The chain uses TRBV4-2 and TRBJ2-5, with no clear D. The V end was cut by 0 bases, the J end by 5 bases, with 10 bases between. Germline V gene sequence: CDR1 LGHNA, CDR2 YNFKEQ. CDR3 length: 14 residues. CDR3 nucleotide sequence: TGTGCCAGCAGCCAAGACCGACCTCGGGAGACCCAGTACTTC. Its protein product is CASSQDRPRETQYF.

This clonotype came up many times. J is TRBJ1-5 and V is TRBV18; a possible D gene is TRBD1 (5 bases). The CDR3 spans 15 residues. Germline CDR1 and CDR2: KGHSH and LQKENI. V dropped 5 bases and J dropped 2 bases, with 13 bases sitting between them. CDR3 in amino acids: CASSALGTGNQPQHF. The CDR3 DNA reads as TGTGCCAGCTCAGCTCTGGGGACGGGCAATCAGCCCCAGCATTTT.

This chain links TRBV9 with TRBJ2-3; D is ambiguous. CDR3 size: 15 residues. Trimming removed 0 bases at V and 4 bases at J, with 12 bases between. Germline lookup yields CDR1 SGDLS and CDR2 YYNGEE. The CDR3 is CASSVGLVVSDTQYF. The CDR3 bases are TGTGCCAGCAGCGTAGGGCTAGTCGTCTCAGATACGCAGTATTTT.

This sequence joins TRBV5-6 and TRBJ2-7, with a tentative D call TRBD1 (6 bases). The CDR3 has 13 amino acids. Germline CDR1 reads SGHDT; CDR2 reads YYEEEE. Trimming removed 4 bases from V and 5 bases from J, with 13 bases in between. CDR3 coding DNA: TGTGCCAGCAGCGGGCAGGGGCCGAACGAGCAGTACTTC. Amino acid sequence: CASSGQGPNEQYF.

The chain joins TRBV7-3 to TRBJ2-2; 13 nucleotides match TRBD2. In germline, CDR1 is SGHTA, CDR2 FQGTGA. This CDR3 has 17 residues. V lost 5 bases, J lost 0 bases, and 3 bases stayed unmatched. Written as DNA, the CDR3 is TGTGCCAGCAGCCCGGGACTAGCGGGACCGAACACCGGGGAGCTGTTTTTT. It translates to CASSPGLAGPNTGELFF.

Written as DNA, the CDR3 is TGTGCCAGCTGGACTAGCGGCTACAATGAGCAGTTCTTC. Translated, it gives CASWTSGYNEQFF. The chain joins TRBV12-3 or TRBV12-4 to TRBJ2-1, with 10 bases identical to TRBD2. The CDR3 contains 13 residues. Trimming took 8 bases from V and 3 from J; bases not matched to a gene: 1.

This clonotype was counted between two and nine times. CDR3 residues: CASRGNTIYF. The DNA of the CDR3 is TGTGCCAGCCGGGGAAACACCATATATTTT. The chain is built from TRBV28 and TRBJ1-3; no clear D gene. The CDR3 sequence is 10 residues long. Germline V gene data show CDR1 as MDHEN and CDR2 as SYDVKM. Trimming removed 8 bases at V and 4 bases at J, with 3 bases between.

The chain has TRBV29-1 and TRBJ2-4; D not certain. This CDR3 is built from 15 residues. Between the trimmed V and J ends, which lost 7 bases and 0 bases, there was a span of 16 bases. Germline CDR1 SQVTM, CDR2 ANQGSEA. The CDR3 sequence is CSGDGFLLAKNIQYF. CDR3 coding DNA: TGCAGCGGGGATGGTTTCCTTTTAGCCAAAAACATTCAGTACTTC.

This clonotype was seen a handful of times. This chain uses TRBV7-2 with TRBJ1-5; D is ambiguous. Trimming removed 4 bases from V and 0 bases from J, with 16 bases in between. CDR3 length: 17 amino acids. Germline V gene sequence: CDR1 SGHTA, CDR2 FQGNSA. DNA for the CDR3: TGTGCCAGCAGCTATACAATACCATTAAATAGCAATCAGCCCCAGCATTTT. It codes for CASSYTIPLNSNQPQHF.

A few counts support this clonotype. This rearrangement joins TRBV20-1 to TRBJ1-1; TRBD1 is a possible D gene (5 bases). Germline V gives CDR1 DFQATT, CDR2 SNEGSKA (reference sequence). V gave up 4 bases and J gave up 5 bases, with 11 bases separating them. The CDR3 consists of 12 residues. In DNA form, the CDR3 reads TGCAGTGCTATCCAGGGAGGAACTGAAGCTTTCTTT. Translation: CSAIQGGTEAFF.

The V gene is TRBV9, the J gene TRBJ2-1; TRBD1 agrees at 7 bases. CDR3 length: 14 residues. Per germline, CDR1 SGDLS and CDR2 YYNGEE. Unmatched junction bases numbered 4, after V lost 4 bases and J lost 3 bases. CDR3 protein: CASSLTGVYNEQFF. In nucleotides, the CDR3 is TGTGCCAGCAGCCTCACAGGGGTCTACAATGAGCAGTTCTTC.